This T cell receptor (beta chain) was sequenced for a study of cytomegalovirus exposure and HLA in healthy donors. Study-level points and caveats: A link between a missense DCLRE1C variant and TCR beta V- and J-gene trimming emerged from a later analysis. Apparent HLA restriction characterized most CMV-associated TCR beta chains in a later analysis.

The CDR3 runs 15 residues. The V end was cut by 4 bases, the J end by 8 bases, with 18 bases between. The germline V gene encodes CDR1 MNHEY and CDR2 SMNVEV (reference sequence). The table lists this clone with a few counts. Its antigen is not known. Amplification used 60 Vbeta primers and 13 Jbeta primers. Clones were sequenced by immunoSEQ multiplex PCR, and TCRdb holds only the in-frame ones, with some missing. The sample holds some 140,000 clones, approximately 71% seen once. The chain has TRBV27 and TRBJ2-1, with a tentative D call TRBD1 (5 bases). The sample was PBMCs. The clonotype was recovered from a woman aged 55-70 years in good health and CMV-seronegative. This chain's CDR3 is CASSWGFRAQDEQFF. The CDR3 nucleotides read TGTGCCAGCAGTTGGGGATTCAGGGCTCAGGATGAGCAGTTCTTC.